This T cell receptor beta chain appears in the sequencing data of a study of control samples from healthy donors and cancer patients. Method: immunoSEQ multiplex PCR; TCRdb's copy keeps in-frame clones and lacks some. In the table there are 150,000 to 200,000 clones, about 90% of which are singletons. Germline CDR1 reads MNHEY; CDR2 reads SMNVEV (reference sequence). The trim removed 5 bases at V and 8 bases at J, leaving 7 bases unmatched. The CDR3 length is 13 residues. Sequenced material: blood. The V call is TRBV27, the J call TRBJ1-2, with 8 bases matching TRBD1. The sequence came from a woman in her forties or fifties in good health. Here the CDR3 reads CASSPGGARGYTF. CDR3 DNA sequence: TGTGCCAGCAGTCCAGGGGGCGCGAGGGGCTACACCTTC.